The source of this T cell receptor (beta chain) is a study of T cell responses to AZD1222 COVID-19 vaccine. In its sample, this clone was seen once. Its specificity is unknown. Whole-study results and caveats: The reported proportion of spike-specific TCRs targeting unmutated variant regions was nearly half. The study found Spike-specific TCR breadth and depth rose after two AZD1222 doses.

Clones were read by immunoSEQ multiplex PCR, and TCRdb kept only the in-frame ones, dropping some. The data hold 95,000 to 150,000 clones, with less than 95% observed a single time. The sample in question was peripheral blood, obtained on day 0 of AZD1222 vaccination. The source of this sequence is an adult in good health.

The CDR3 sequence is CASKSLLSTDTQYF. In DNA, the CDR3 is TGTGCCAGTAAATCGTTGCTGAGCACAGATACGCAGTATTTT. The gene calls are TRBV19 and TRBJ2-3; D call uncertain. Trimming removed 7 bases at V and 0 bases at J, with 11 bases between. The CDR3 sequence is 14 residues long. Germline V gene data show CDR1 as LNHDA and CDR2 as SQIVND (reference sequence).